This T cell receptor beta chain came from a study of technical replicates of blood from several donors. Measured with immunoSEQ multiplex PCR; TCRdb has only the in-frame clones, and not every one. The sample contains roughly 15,000 clones, approximately 81% of which appear only once. The germline V gene has CDR1 SGHRS and CDR2 YFSETQ. CDR3 size: 17 residues. V lost 2 bases, J lost 0 bases, and 11 bases stayed unmatched. The chain is built from TRBV5-1 and TRBJ2-7, with TRBD1 identical over 7 bases. The specimen was PBMCs. The receptor's source is a human donor in good health. CDR3 sequence reads: CASSFSPTGLSSYEQYF. Written as DNA, the CDR3 is TGCGCCAGCAGCTTTTCCCCGACAGGGTTAAGCTCCTACGAGCAGTACTTC.